The rows below give T cell receptor beta chains drawn from one sample of a study of regulatory T cells in long-lasting Graves disease. From the multiplex PCR reads, TCRdb called clonotypes with MiXCR, one entry per CDR3 protein. The sample carries 650,000 to 850,000 distinct CDR3 sequences, 25% to 30% recorded once. Sample: peripheral blood mononuclear cells (PBMCs), taken when the disease was refractory, from a patient treated with antithyroid drugs. The receptors here all came from a female donor with Graves disease. Both conserved end residues are part of each CDR3. The D gene is left open where the match is weak. Size is stated for part of the rows, as once, few or many counts, or as a class when the clone is expanded.

TRBJ2-2 | - | TRBV13 | - | TGTGCCAGCAGCGGAACTACAGGGACTCGAAGGACCGGGGAGCTGTTTTTT | CASSGTTGTRRTGELFF
TRBJ2-7 | - | TRBV6-5 | TRBD2 | TGTGTCAGCAGTTACAGGCCTAGCGGGAGCTCTTCAGGGGAGCAGTACTTC | CVSSYRPSGSSSGEQYF
TRBJ2-5 | - | TRBV6-5 | - | TGTGCCAGCAGTTACTCGCCTCACTCTGGGACCCAGTACTTC | CASSYSPHSGTQYF
TRBJ1-1 | few | TRBV20-1 | - | TGCAGTGCTAGAAAGCCATCCGAGAAGAACACTGAAGCTTTCTTT | CSARKPSEKNTEAFF
TRBJ1-2 | many | TRBV19 | - | TGTGCCAGTAGTCCTACCCGCAAGGACGGCTACACCTTC | CASSPTRKDGYTF
TRBJ2-2 | many | TRBV11-2 | - | TGTGCCAGCAGCTTAAAAAAGGCCAGGGCCTACACCGGGGAGCTGTTTTTT | CASSLKKARAYTGELFF
TRBJ1-5 | - | TRBV7-9 | - | TGTGCCAGCAGCTTAAGGCAACAGCCCCAGCATTTT | CASSLRQQPQHF
TRBJ1-4 | few | TRBV6-1 | - | TGTGCCAGCATCTTAAGGGGCAGGGGAGGAGAAAAACTGTTTTTT | CASILRGRGGEKLFF
TRBJ1-2 | - | TRBV29-1 | - | TGCAGCGTTGAAGACGCAGGGGAAGGGGGTGGCTACACCTTC | CSVEDAGEGGGYTF
TRBJ2-5 | many | TRBV6-1 | - | TGTGCCAGCGAGGTGGGAGACCAAGAGACCCAGTACTTC | CASEVGDQETQYF
TRBJ1-5 | - | TRBV15 | - | TGTGCCACCAGCAGAGTGGGACGGGGAAGCAATCAGCCCCAGCATTTT | CATSRVGRGSNQPQHF
TRBJ2-4 | - | TRBV5-1 | TRBD2 | TGCGCCAGCAGCTTGGCTACAGCGCGAGGGAGGGGAGACATTCAGTACTTC | CASSLATARGRGDIQYF
TRBJ1-1 | many | TRBV15 | TRBD1 | TGTGCCACCAGCAGGATTCAGGGGGACACTGAAGCTTTCTTT | CATSRIQGDTEAFF
TRBJ1-6 | - | TRBV7-9 | - | TGTGCCAGCAGCTTAGAGGGGACGAGCGGGTCACCCCTCCACTTT | CASSLEGTSGSPLHF
TRBJ1-1 | few | TRBV13 | - | TGTGCCAGCAGCGCCGGGATGGTGAACACTGAAGCTTTCTTT | CASSAGMVNTEAFF
TRBJ1-1 | few | TRBV5-1 | TRBD1 | TGCGCCAGCAGCGGACAGGGGGCATCCACTGAAGCTTTCTTT | CASSGQGASTEAFF
TRBJ1-2 | few | TRBV18 | - | TGTGCCAGCTCCGACGAGAGCTATGGCTACACCTTC | CASSDESYGYTF
TRBJ2-1 | - | TRBV27 | - | TGTGCCAGCAGTTTATCGTTGAGGGCCTACAATGAGCAGTTCTTC | CASSLSLRAYNEQFF